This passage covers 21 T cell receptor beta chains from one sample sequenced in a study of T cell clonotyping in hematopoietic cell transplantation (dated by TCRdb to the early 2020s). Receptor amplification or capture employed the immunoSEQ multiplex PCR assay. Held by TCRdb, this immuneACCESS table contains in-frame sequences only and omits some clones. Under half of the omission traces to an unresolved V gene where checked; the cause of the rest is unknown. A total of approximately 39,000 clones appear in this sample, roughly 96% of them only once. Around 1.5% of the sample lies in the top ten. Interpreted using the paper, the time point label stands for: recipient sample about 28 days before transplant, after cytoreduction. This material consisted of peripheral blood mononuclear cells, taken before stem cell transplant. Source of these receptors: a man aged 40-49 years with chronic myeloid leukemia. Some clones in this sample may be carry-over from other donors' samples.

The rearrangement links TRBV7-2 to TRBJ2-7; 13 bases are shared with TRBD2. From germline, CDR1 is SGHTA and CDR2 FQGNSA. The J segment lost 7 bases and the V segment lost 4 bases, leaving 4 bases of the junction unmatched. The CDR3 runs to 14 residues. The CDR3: CASSWTSGGGEQYF. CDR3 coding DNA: TGTGCCAGCAGCTGGACTAGCGGGGGAGGTGAGCAGTACTTC.

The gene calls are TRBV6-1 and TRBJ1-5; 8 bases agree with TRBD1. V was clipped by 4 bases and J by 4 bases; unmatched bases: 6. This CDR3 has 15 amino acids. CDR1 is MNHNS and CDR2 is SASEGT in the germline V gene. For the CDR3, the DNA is TGTGCCAGCAGTGCGCAGGGGGCAGGAAATCAGCCCCAGCATTTT. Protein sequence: CASSAQGAGNQPQHF.

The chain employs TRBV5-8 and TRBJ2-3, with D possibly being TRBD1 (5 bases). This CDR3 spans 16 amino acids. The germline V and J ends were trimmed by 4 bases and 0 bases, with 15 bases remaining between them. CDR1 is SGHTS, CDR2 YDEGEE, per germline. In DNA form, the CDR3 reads TGTGCCAGCAGCCTCGGCCCAGGGTTGAGCACAGATACGCAGTATTTT. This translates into CASSLGPGLSTDTQYF.

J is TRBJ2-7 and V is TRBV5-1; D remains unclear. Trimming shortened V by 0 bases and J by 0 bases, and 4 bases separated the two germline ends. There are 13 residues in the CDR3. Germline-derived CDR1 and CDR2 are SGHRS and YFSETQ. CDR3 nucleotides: TGCGCCAGCAGCTTGGCCCCCTCCTACGAGCAGTACTTC. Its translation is CASSLAPSYEQYF. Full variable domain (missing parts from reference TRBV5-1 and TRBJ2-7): KAGVTQTPRYLIKTRGQQVTLSCSPISGHRSVSWYQQTPGQGLQFLFEYFSETQRNKGNFPGRFSGRQFSNSRSEMNVSTLELGDSALYLCASSLAPSYEQYFGPGTRLTVT.

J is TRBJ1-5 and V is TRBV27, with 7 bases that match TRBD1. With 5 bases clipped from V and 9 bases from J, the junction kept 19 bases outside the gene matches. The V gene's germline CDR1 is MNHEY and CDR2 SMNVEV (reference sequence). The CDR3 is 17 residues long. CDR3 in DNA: TGTGCCAGCAGTATACTGCGAAACGACAGGGTCTCATGGCCCCAGCATTTT. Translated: CASSILRNDRVSWPQHF.

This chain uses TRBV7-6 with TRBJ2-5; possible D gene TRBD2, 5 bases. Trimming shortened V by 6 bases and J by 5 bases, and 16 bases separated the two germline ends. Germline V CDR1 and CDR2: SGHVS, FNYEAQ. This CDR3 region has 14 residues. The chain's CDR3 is CASRIEGMGETQYF. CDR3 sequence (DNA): TGTGCCAGCAGGATAGAGGGCATGGGGGAGACCCAGTACTTC. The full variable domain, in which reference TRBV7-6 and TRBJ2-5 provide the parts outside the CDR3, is GAGVSQSPRYKVTKRGQDVALRCDPISGHVSLYWYRQALGQGPEFLTYFNYEAQQDKSGLPNDRFSAERPEGSISTLTIQRTEQRDSAMYRCASRIEGMGETQYFGPGTRLLVL.

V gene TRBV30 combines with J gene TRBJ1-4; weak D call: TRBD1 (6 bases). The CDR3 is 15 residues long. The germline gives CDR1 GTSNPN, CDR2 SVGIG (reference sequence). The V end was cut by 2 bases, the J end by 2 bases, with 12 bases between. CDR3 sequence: CAWSPLGGTNEKLFF. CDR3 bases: TGTGCCTGGAGTCCTCTAGGGGGGACTAATGAAAAACTGTTTTTT.

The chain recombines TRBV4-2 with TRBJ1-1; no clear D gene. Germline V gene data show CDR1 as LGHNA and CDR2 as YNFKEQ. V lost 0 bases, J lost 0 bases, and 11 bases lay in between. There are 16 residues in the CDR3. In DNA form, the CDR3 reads TGTGCCAGCAGCCAAGAAATGGCAGGCATGAACACTGAAGCTTTCTTT. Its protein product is CASSQEMAGMNTEAFF.

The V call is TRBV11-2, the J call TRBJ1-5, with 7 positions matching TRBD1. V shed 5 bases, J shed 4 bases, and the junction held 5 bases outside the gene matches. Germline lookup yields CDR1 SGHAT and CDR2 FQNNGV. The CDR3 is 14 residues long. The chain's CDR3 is CASSAGTANQPQHF. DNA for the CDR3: TGTGCCAGCAGCGCCGGGACAGCTAATCAGCCCCAGCATTTT. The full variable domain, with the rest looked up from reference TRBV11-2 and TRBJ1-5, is EAGVAQSPRYKIIEKRQSVAFWCNPISGHATLYWYQQILGQGPKLLIQFQNNGVVDDSQLPKDRFSAERLKGVDSTLKIQPAKLEDSAVYLCASSAGTANQPQHFGDGTRLSIL.

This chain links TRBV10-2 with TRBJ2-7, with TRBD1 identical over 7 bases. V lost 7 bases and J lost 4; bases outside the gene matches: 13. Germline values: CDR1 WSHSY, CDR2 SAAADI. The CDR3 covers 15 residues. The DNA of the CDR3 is TGCGCCAGCACCCCCTCCGGGACAGCGTTATACGAGCAGTACTTC. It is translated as CASTPSGTALYEQYF.

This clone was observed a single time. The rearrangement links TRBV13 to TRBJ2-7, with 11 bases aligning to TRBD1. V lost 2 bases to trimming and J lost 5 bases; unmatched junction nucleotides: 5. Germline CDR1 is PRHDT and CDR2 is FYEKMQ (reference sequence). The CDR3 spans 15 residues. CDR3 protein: CASSLRDRGIHEQYF. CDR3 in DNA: TGTGCCAGCAGCTTACGGGACAGGGGGATCCACGAGCAGTACTTC.

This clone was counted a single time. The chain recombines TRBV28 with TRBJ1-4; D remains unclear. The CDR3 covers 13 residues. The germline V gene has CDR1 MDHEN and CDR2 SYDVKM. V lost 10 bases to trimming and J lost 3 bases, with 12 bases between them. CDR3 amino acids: CATSRGANEKLFF. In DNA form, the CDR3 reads TGTGCCACCTCTCGGGGAGCTAATGAAAAACTGTTTTTT.

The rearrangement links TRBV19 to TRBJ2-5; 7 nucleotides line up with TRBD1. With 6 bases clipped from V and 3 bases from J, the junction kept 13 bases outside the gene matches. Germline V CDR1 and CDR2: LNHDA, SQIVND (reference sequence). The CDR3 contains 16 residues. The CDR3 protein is CASSRHRGAGEETQYF. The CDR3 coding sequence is TGTGCCAGTAGCCGCCACAGGGGCGCCGGGGAAGAGACCCAGTACTTC.

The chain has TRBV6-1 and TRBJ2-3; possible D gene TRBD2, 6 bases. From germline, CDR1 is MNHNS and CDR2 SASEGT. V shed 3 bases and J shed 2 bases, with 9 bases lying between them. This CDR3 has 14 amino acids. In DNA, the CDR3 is TGTGCCAGCAGTGAGCGGGGTGACACAGATACGCAGTATTTT. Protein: CASSERGDTDTQYF.

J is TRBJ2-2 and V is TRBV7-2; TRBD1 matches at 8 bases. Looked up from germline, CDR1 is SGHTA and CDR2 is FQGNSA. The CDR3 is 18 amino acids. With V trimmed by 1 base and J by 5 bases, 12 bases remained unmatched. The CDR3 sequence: CASSLVGLGTGFTGELFF. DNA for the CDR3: TGTGCCAGCAGCTTAGTTGGTTTGGGGACAGGTTTTACCGGGGAGCTGTTTTTT.

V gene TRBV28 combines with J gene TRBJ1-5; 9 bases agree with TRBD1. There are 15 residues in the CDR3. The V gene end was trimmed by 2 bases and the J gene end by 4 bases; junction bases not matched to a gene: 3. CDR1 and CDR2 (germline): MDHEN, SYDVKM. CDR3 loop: CASSLPDRGNQPQHF. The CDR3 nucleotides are TGTGCCAGCAGTTTACCGGACAGGGGTAATCAGCCCCAGCATTTT.

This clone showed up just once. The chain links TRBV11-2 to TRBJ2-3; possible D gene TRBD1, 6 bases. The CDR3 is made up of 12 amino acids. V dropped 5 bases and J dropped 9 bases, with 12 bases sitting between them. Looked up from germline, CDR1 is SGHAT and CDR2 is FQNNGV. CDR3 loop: CASSLYRETQYF. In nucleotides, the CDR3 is TGTGCCAGCAGCCTTTACAGGGAAACGCAGTATTTT. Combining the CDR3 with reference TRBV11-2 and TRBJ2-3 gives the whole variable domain EAGVAQSPRYKIIEKRQSVAFWCNPISGHATLYWYQQILGQGPKLLIQFQNNGVVDDSQLPKDRFSAERLKGVDSTLKIQPAKLEDSAVYLCASSLYRETQYFGPGTRLTVL.

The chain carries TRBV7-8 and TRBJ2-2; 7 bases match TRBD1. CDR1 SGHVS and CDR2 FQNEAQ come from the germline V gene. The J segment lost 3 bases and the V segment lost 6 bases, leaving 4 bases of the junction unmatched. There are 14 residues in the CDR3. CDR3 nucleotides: TGTGCCAGCAGTAAACAGGGGTACACCGGGGAGCTGTTTTTT. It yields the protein CASSKQGYTGELFF.

This CDR3 is CASSLGQSTDTQYF. CDR3 DNA: TGCGCCAGCAGCTTGGGGCAGAGCACAGATACGCAGTATTTT. The genes are TRBV5-1 and TRBJ2-3; D gene ambiguous. This CDR3 is 14 amino acids long. The V gene lost 0 bases and the J gene lost 0 bases, with 5 bases spanning the gap. Per the germline V gene, CDR1 is SGHRS and CDR2 is YFSETQ. Using reference TRBV5-1 and TRBJ2-3 for the parts outside the CDR3, the full variable domain is KAGVTQTPRYLIKTRGQQVTLSCSPISGHRSVSWYQQTPGQGLQFLFEYFSETQRNKGNFPGRFSGRQFSNSRSEMNVSTLELGDSALYLCASSLGQSTDTQYFGPGTRLTVL.

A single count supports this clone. The CDR3 region is CASSLGTNSPLHF. CDR3 DNA sequence: TGTGCCAGCAGCTTAGGGACAAATTCACCCCTCCACTTT. The genes are TRBV7-9 and TRBJ1-6; TRBD1 is a possible D gene (5 bases). V lost 1 base and J lost 7, with 5 bases in between. Per germline, CDR1 SEHNR and CDR2 FQNEAQ (reference sequence). The CDR3 spans 13 residues.

The CDR3 coding sequence is TGTGCCAGCAGTCTGGGACTAGGGGGTTACATCACAGATACGCAGTATTTT. This codes for CASSLGLGGYITDTQYF. The V and J genes are TRBV28 and TRBJ2-3; 8 positions agree with TRBD2. This CDR3 spans 17 amino acids. Germline V gene lookup returns CDR1 MDHEN and CDR2 SYDVKM. Germline trimming cut 5 bases from V and 2 bases from J; bases unmatched to any gene: 12.